This T cell receptor beta chain is drawn from a study of shared clonotypes between healthy human individuals. Germline loops: CDR1 LNHDA, CDR2 SQIVND (reference sequence). This CDR3 has 15 residues. The J segment lost 5 bases and the V segment lost 1 base, leaving 8 bases of the junction unmatched. Here immunoSEQ multiplex PCR was the method, and the copy in TCRdb shows in-frame clones only, minus some. The sample holds around 2.1 million clones, under 95% seen once. CD8 cells classed as naive were CD45RO-negative and positively selected for CCR7, excluding terminally differentiated effector memory CD45RA+ cells.

The sequenced sample was naive CD8+ T cells from PBMCs. This TCR came from a man younger than 30 in good health. Some clones in this sample may be carry-over from other donors' samples. The chain couples TRBV19 to TRBJ2-7; 7 positions agree with TRBD2. CDR3 protein: CASSIVGRVTDEQYF. CDR3 nucleotide sequence: TGTGCCAGTAGTATAGTGGGGAGGGTGACGGACGAGCAGTACTTC.